Listed below are T cell receptor beta chains from one sample, sequenced in a study of T cell changes during pregnancy in multiple sclerosis. Sequencing used immunoSEQ multiplex PCR; TCRdb keeps in-frame clones, though not all of them. The sample records tens of thousands of clones, about nine tenths being singletons. The sequencing here drew on peripheral blood, taken in the first trimester of pregnancy. These receptors all stem from a female donor in good health, enrolled as a control in a pregnancy study. CDR3s include the opening cysteine and the closing phenylalanine or tryptophan. The size field is filled for only some rows; it gives once, few, many or a size class.

V: TRBV19
size: .
CDR3: CASSIRDRDYEQYF

V: TRBV7-6
size: .
CDR3: CASNLGPASGGYEQYF

V: TRBV28
size: .
CDR3: CASRHRDSGKREQFF

V: TRBV16
size: .
CDR3: CASSRPDGGGEKLFF

V: TRBV10-3
size: .
CDR3: CAILGGESDTQYF

V: TRBV19
size: .
CDR3: CASSIQVNEQFF

V: TRBV10-2
size: .
CDR3: CASRGVRASPADTQYF

V: TRBV4-1
size: once
CDR3: CASSQYSRDEQFF

V: TRBV4-2
size: .
CDR3: CASSHHSGTSGGVSTDTQYF

V: TRBV27
size: .
CDR3: CASSFSLAGPHQYF

V: TRBV2
size: once
CDR3: CASSEYRQGAYNEQFF

V: TRBV27
size: .
CDR3: CASSISGAYNEQFF

V: TRBV29-1
size: .
CDR3: CSAGLAGYNEQFF

V: TRBV7-9
size: .
CDR3: CASSNRQGVNTEAFF

V: TRBV5-4
size: .
CDR3: CASSLDRENTEAFF

V: TRBV6-6
size: .
CDR3: CASSFARNSGGEKLFF

V: TRBV19
size: .
CDR3: CASSISDRGSYEQYF

V: TRBV9
size: once
CDR3: CASSPGLAGIYYEQYF